A single sample is the source of the 23 T cell receptor beta chains below, sequenced in a study of blood T cells in healthy people across ages. The second PCR ran about 6 to 12 cycles with a sample-barcoded 5' primer and J-beta primers. A single record per CDR3 protein comes from TCRdb applying MiXCR to the 5' RACE reads. Among roughly 680,000 distinct CDR3 sequences listed, approximately 21% were seen once. The sample was blood. These TCRs come from a man between 65 and 85 years old in good health.

V usage is TRBV12-3 or TRBV12-4 and J usage is TRBJ1-1; TRBD1 agrees at 7 bases. With 0 bases clipped from V and 2 bases from J, the junction kept 6 bases outside the gene matches. This CDR3 is built from 16 residues. CDR3 protein: CASSLAGQSYNTEAFF. DNA for the CDR3: TGTGCCAGCAGTTTAGCGGGACAGTCTTATAACACTGAAGCTTTCTTT.

This clonotype was counted a few times. The chain couples TRBV6-5 to TRBJ2-5; 8 bases align to TRBD1. Germline-derived CDR1 and CDR2 are MNHEY and SVGAGI. J gave up 4 bases and V 2 bases, and 3 bases lay outside the gene matches. This CDR3 region has 14 residues. The CDR3 protein is CASSYADRAETQYF. CDR3 DNA: TGTGCCAGCAGTTACGCGGACAGGGCAGAGACCCAGTACTTC.

The V gene is TRBV20-1, the J gene TRBJ2-1; 11 nucleotides agree with TRBD2. This CDR3 has 16 amino acids. Germline values: CDR1 DFQATT, CDR2 SNEGSKA (reference sequence). Trimming removed 4 bases from V and 3 bases from J; junction bases left unmatched: 8. The DNA for the CDR3 is TGCAGTGCTAAAACCCCCGGGACTAGCGGCTACAATGAGCAGTTCTTC. It specifies CSAKTPGTSGYNEQFF.

The gene calls are TRBV10-3 and TRBJ1-1; D is perhaps TRBD1 (5 bases). The CDR3 sequence is 14 residues long. CDR1 ENHRY and CDR2 SYGVKD come from the germline V gene. Trimming left V 5 bases short and J 4 bases short, with 14 bases between. The CDR3 nucleotides are TGTGCCATCAGTCCGACAGCGGCCGCCACTGAAGCTTTCTTT. This encodes CAISPTAAATEAFF.

This clonotype was counted a single time. The chain has TRBV20-1 and TRBJ2-3; TRBD2 matches at 8 bases. Trimming at V came to 7 bases and at J to 2 bases, leaving 5 bases not matched to a gene. Per the germline V gene, CDR1 is DFQATT and CDR2 is SNEGSKA (reference sequence). The CDR3 runs 13 residues. This chain's CDR3 is CSVLAVVTDTQYF. The CDR3 DNA sequence: TGCAGTGTACTAGCGGTAGTCACAGATACGCAGTATTTT.

Only a few counts were recorded for this clonotype. This chain links TRBV7-9 with TRBJ1-3; TRBD1 matches at 9 bases. Germline loops: CDR1 SEHNR, CDR2 FQNEAQ (reference sequence). The ends lost 4 bases at V and 3 bases at J; junction bases unmatched: 10. The CDR3 contains 17 residues. In DNA, the CDR3 is TGTGCCAGCAGCTCACCCCCGGGACAGGGATTTGGAAACACCATATATTTT. Its protein is CASSSPPGQGFGNTIYF.

This clonotype came up a few times. This sequence joins TRBV20-1 and TRBJ2-7; 10 bases line up with TRBD1. Looked up from germline, CDR1 is DFQATT and CDR2 is SNEGSKA (reference sequence). The V and J ends lost 4 bases and 3 bases, in that order; junction bases with no gene match: 9. The CDR3 length is 15 residues. The chain's CDR3 is CSATGGTGEIYEQYF. CDR3 DNA sequence: TGCAGTGCTACCGGCGGGACAGGGGAAATCTACGAGCAGTACTTC.

The rearrangement links TRBV7-9 to TRBJ1-1, with unresolved D. Looked up from germline, CDR1 is SEHNR and CDR2 is FQNEAQ (reference sequence). The CDR3 consists of 14 residues. Trimming shortened V by 1 base and J by 8 bases, and 14 bases separated the two germline ends. CDR3 sequence: CASSLVSVTLEAFF. CDR3 nucleotide sequence: TGTGCCAGCAGCTTAGTTAGCGTAACCCTCGAAGCTTTCTTT.

DNA for the CDR3: TGCGCCAGCAGCCAAGGGACAGCTCTTCTCTCTGGAAACACCATATATTTT. It codes for CASSQGTALLSGNTIYF. This chain uses TRBV4-1 with TRBJ1-3; D possibly corresponds to TRBD1 (6 bases). Trimming left V 1 base short and J 0 bases short, with 13 bases between. From germline, CDR1 is MGHRA and CDR2 YSYEKL. The CDR3 is 17 residues long.

The sample holds a few counts of this clonotype. The rearrangement joins TRBV20-1 to TRBJ2-7; possibly TRBD2 for D (5 bases). CDR3 size: 13 residues. V was shortened by 1 base and J by 3 bases, with 10 bases between the two germline ends. The germline gives CDR1 DFQATT, CDR2 SNEGSKA (reference sequence). CDR3 amino acids: CSARGRGVYEQYF. DNA for the CDR3: TGCAGTGCTAGAGGACGGGGAGTCTACGAGCAGTACTTC.

This clonotype showed up just a few times. The rearrangement uses TRBV9 and TRBJ2-3; tentatively, D is TRBD1 or TRBD2 (6 bases each). V lost 7 bases to trimming and J lost 3 bases, with 15 bases between them. The CDR3 runs to 14 residues. The V gene's germline CDR1 is SGDLS and CDR2 YYNGEE. In DNA form, the CDR3 reads TGTGCCAGCGGAGGGGGGACACCTACAGATACGCAGTATTTT. Encoded protein: CASGGGTPTDTQYF.

In regard to this clonotype: Relative to the germline gene, one junction end is altered; a read error may explain this. The rearrangement joins TRBV25-1 to TRBJ1-3, with 7 bases aligning to TRBD1. CDR1 MGHDK and CDR2 SYGVNS come from the germline V gene. This CDR3 is 17 amino acids long. The CDR3 protein is CASSAPGQWRSGNTVYF. The CDR3 DNA is TGTGCCAGCAGTGCACCGGGACAGTGGCGCTCTGGAAACACCGTATATTTT. Looking up the rest from reference TRBV25-1 and TRBJ1-3 gives the full variable domain: EADIYQTPRYLVIGTGKKITLECSQTMGHDKMYWYQQDPGMELHLIHYSYGVNSTEKGDLSSESTVSRIRTEHFPLTLESARPSHTSQYLCASSAPGQWRSGNTVYFGEGSWLTVV.

This clonotype was counted only a few times. The chain has TRBV7-9 and TRBJ1-1; D is ambiguous. Per germline, CDR1 SEHNR and CDR2 FQNEAQ (reference sequence). The CDR3 extends over 13 amino acids. V lost 5 bases and J 5 bases, leaving 12 bases between the germline ends. In nucleotides, the CDR3 is TGTGCCAGCAGCCGCGGAGGAGGAACTGAAGCTTTCTTT. Translated: CASSRGGGTEAFF.

V and J are TRBV20-1 and TRBJ2-3, with TRBD1 matching 7 bases. V shed 6 bases, J shed 5 bases, and the junction held 5 bases outside the gene matches. Germline loops: CDR1 DFQATT, CDR2 SNEGSKA (reference sequence). This CDR3 has 12 amino acids. The DNA for the CDR3 is TGCAGTGCCCCTGACAGGGAAGATACGCAGTATTTT. Encoded protein: CSAPDREDTQYF.

J is TRBJ2-1 and V is TRBV7-2; perhaps D is TRBD1 or TRBD2 (7 bases each). The CDR3 is made up of 17 amino acids. Germline CDR1 reads SGHTA; CDR2 reads FQGNSA. Trimming cost V 2 bases and J 8 bases, with 22 bases left between them. The CDR3 bases are TGTGCCAGCAGCTTAATCGGGGGGCCAGGGGGGAAGGATGAGCAGTTCTTC. As protein: CASSLIGGPGGKDEQFF. The full variable domain, in which reference TRBV7-2 and TRBJ2-1 provide the parts outside the CDR3, is GAGVSQSPSNKVTEKGKDVELRCDPISGHTALYWYRQSLGQGLEFLIYFQGNSAPDKSGLPSDRFSAERTGGSVSTLTIQRTQQEDSAVYLCASSLIGGPGGKDEQFFGPGTRLTVL.

The count of this clonotype is one. This sequence joins TRBV20-1 and TRBJ2-5; D tentatively fits TRBD1 or TRBD2 (5 bases each). The J call may be in error: the DNA end matches TRBJ2-1 better. Germline CDR1 reads DFQATT; CDR2 reads SNEGSKA (reference sequence). The length of the CDR3 is 15 residues. This CDR3 reads CSANTDGAGSFQQFF. For the CDR3, the DNA is TGCAGTGCAAACACCGACGGGGCCGGAAGTTTTCAGCAGTTCTTC.

This rearrangement joins TRBV10-2 to TRBJ2-3; D is unclear. V dropped 5 bases and J dropped 7 bases, with 7 bases sitting between them. This CDR3 is built from 11 residues. Germline-derived CDR1 and CDR2 are WSHSY and SAAADI. The CDR3 loop is CASSTEYTQYF. The CDR3 nucleotides read TGCGCCAGCAGTACAGAGTATACGCAGTATTTT.

This clonotype appeared a few times. This could be a read error, since a much larger clone is one nucleotide away. The chain is built from TRBV12-3 or TRBV12-4 and TRBJ2-5, with D hard to call. This CDR3 is built from 13 residues. CDR3: CVSSFGGRETQYF. The CDR3 coding sequence is TGTGTCAGCAGTTTCGGTGGGCGAGAGACCCAGTACTTC.

The sample holds a few counts of this clonotype. CDR3 bases: TGCAGTGCTACATCGCGGTATAGCTCCTACGAGCAGTACGTC. The encoded protein is CSATSRYSSYEQYV. V is TRBV20-1 and J is TRBJ2-7, with no clear D. Germline values: CDR1 DFQATT, CDR2 SNEGSKA (reference sequence). V lost 4 bases to trimming and J lost 0 bases, with 13 bases between them. There are 14 residues in the CDR3.

The chain employs TRBV6-1 and TRBJ2-2; D uncertain. The V and J ends lost 6 bases and 1 base respectively, with 12 bases between them. The CDR3 totals 15 residues. Germline assignment: CDR1 MNHNS and CDR2 SASEGT. CDR3 region: CASSNFLQNTGELFF. In nucleotides, the CDR3 is TGTGCCAGCAGCAATTTCCTTCAGAACACCGGGGAGCTGTTTTTT.

This sequence joins TRBV27 and TRBJ2-2; 7 bases line up with TRBD2. Germline CDR1 MNHEY, CDR2 SMNVEV (reference sequence). After removal of 6 bases from V and 6 bases from J, the junction contained 7 bases not matched to a gene. The CDR3 loop spans 14 amino acids. CDR3 residues: CASSRERGAGELFF. CDR3 bases: TGTGCCAGCAGCCGAGAACGGGGGGCCGGGGAGCTGTTTTTT.

The chain combines TRBV6-2 or TRBV6-3 with TRBJ1-6, with D possibly TRBD1 on 5 matching bases. Looked up from germline, CDR1 is MNHEY and CDR2 is SVGEGT. The V gene lost 7 bases and the J gene lost 0 bases, with 28 bases spanning the gap. This CDR3 spans 21 amino acids. CDR3 loop: CASNPKVANRQFSSYNSPLHF. CDR3 sequence (DNA): TGTGCCAGCAATCCCAAGGTTGCAAACCGACAGTTTAGCTCCTATAATTCACCCCTCCACTTT.

This clonotype occurred a few times. V usage is TRBV20-1 and J usage is TRBJ2-5, with TRBD1 matching 8 bases. The CDR3 is made up of 13 amino acids. Germline CDR1 reads DFQATT; CDR2 reads SNEGSKA (reference sequence). V lost 5 bases and J lost 2; bases outside the gene matches: 4. This CDR3 is CSAPRQGQETQYF. CDR3 nucleotides: TGCAGTGCTCCGAGACAGGGGCAAGAGACCCAGTACTTC.